This T cell receptor beta chain was observed in a study of blood T cell repertoires in COVID-19 (dated by TCRdb to 2020 to 2022). The study in broad terms: Samples from collaborators originated in the United States, Italy and Spain and spanned both the acute and convalescent phases of COVID-19. The material from the prospective study consisted of cDNA or gDNA derived from T cells, B-cell-depleted T cells, or PBMCs. Subjects who had been exposed to COVID-19, were actively infected with it, or had recovered from it provided the deeply sampled blood TCRbeta repertoires that made up the dataset. A freely available public database, intended as a resource for researchers studying the immune response to SARS-CoV-2, is where the repertoires were released. Samples were obtained from the ongoing ImmuneRACE study (first 160 participants) and from over 1,000 subjects provided by 6 global collaborators. Nearly every sample came with metadata listing a de-identified subject ID, COVID-19 status, age in years and sex. Where available, HLA class I and class II types were obtained from metadata supplied by the sample provider rather than from assay-based typing. Overall study results and their limits: How much clinical and demographic metadata was included differed by source and by participant, and the metadata was provided uncurated.

Participants in the prospective study were enrolled through a virtual design, were aged roughly 18 to 90 years, and lived in roughly 25 United States geographic areas. In the prospective study, cohorts were assigned on the basis of participant-reported clinical history obtained from a screening survey and a study questionnaire. For ImmuneRACE Cohort 3, a participant was defined as recovered based on two consecutive negative NP/OP PCR tests, clearance by a healthcare professional, or resolution of symptoms. In the prospective study, whole blood, serum and a nasopharyngeal or oropharyngeal swab were collected from each participant by mobile phlebotomists. Additional blood draws and questionnaires over an approximately 2-month period could optionally be provided by prospective study participants. Blood samples from the prospective study were shipped frozen or at room temperature prior to DNA extraction.

The immunoSEQ Assay, a bias-controlled multiplex PCR, was used to amplify TCRbeta CDR3 regions from genomic DNA. On the authors' methods: The number of nucleated cells in each sample was estimated by amplification of reference gene primers within the assay. Sequence reads were collapsed and filtered to measure the absolute abundance of every unique TCRbeta CDR3 rearrangement. For each sample, productive Simpson clonality was calculated as the square root of Simpson's diversity index across productive rearrangements. Imported from immuneACCESS, the table was reduced by TCRdb to in-frame sequences with V and J called. These copies leave out some clones; in studies compared against another copy, an unresolved V gene accounts for under half, and the cause of the remainder is not known. V and J calls and clone size follow that table, whereas D and trimming were derived from the DNA. The sample table lists over 250,000 clones, over 75% of them with a count of one. The ten largest make up 0.95% to 1.2% of the sample.

From the cysteine through the phenylalanine, the CDR3 covers 13 amino acids. Only the CDR3 part of the read is kept: 39 bases, read in frame from the first base. With respect to this clone: Its antigen is currently not known. No per-base quality is available; no much larger clone lies one base away.

Sequenced: PBMCs or T cells enriched from blood (not recorded which). The chain is encoded by TRBV21-1 joined to TRBJ2-7; the table's D call of TRBD2 was not tested on the DNA. TRBV21-1 is listed as a pseudogene. This receptor was identified in a woman aged 25 to 39 who had recovered from COVID-19. The DNA sequence is TGTGCCAGCAGTAGAGCGGGACCCTACGAGCAGTACTTC. This gives the protein CASSRAGPYEQYF.